This TCR beta chain was documented in a study of beta chain features in type 1 diabetes. Overall study findings and caveats: Moderate yet significant TCRB CDR3 shortening was seen in Type 1 diabetes patients in all four CD4+ subsets.

The study reverse transcribed the entire isolated RNA, so it sequenced expressed TCRB transcripts. The method was immunoSEQ multiplex PCR; TCRdb's version includes in-frame clones alone and lacks a portion of them. The table records about 930,000 clones, under 20% of them present only once. About this clone itself: No antigen is known for it.

The TCR comes from a young woman in good health. Sequenced material: naive CD4+ T cells from blood.

The CDR3 sequence: CASSLLPSNEQFF. The CDR3 region has the DNA TGTGCCAGCAGCTTACTCCCGAGCAATGAGCAGTTCTTC. V gene TRBV7-2 combines with J gene TRBJ2-1; D unclear. V lost 2 bases and J 6 bases, leaving 8 bases between the germline ends. There are 13 residues in the CDR3. Germline assignment: CDR1 SGHTA and CDR2 FQGNSA. Variable domain in full (rest from reference TRBV7-2 and TRBJ2-1): GAGVSQSPSNKVTEKGKDVELRCDPISGHTALYWYRQSLGQGLEFLIYFQGNSAPDKSGLPSDRFSAERTGGSVSTLTIQRTQQEDSAVYLCASSLLPSNEQFFGPGTRLTVL.